This is a list of T cell receptor beta chains from one sample in a study of shared clonotypes between healthy human individuals. Here immunoSEQ multiplex PCR was the method, and the copy in TCRdb shows in-frame clones only, minus some. The table records hundreds of thousands of clones, 80% to 95% of them present only once. The sample was naive CD8+ T cells sorted from blood. The receptors stem from a man younger than 45 in good health. Each CDR3 is given with its conserved first and last residue. A D gene is named only where the DNA matches it firmly. Clone size, where shown, is once, few, many, or a class for clones that have expanded.

J | V | size | D | CDR3 | DNA
TRBJ2-7 | TRBV7-2 | NA | TRBD2 | CASSLEVGGFSYEQYF | TGTGCCAGCAGCTTAGAAGTGGGAGGGTTCTCCTACGAGCAGTACTTC
TRBJ1-2 | TRBV4-1 | NA | TRBD1 | CASSGRTGESNYGYTF | TGCGCCAGCAGCGGGCGGACAGGGGAATCTAACTATGGCTACACCTTC
TRBJ2-6 | TRBV7-9 | NA | NA | CASSSNRGQTFSGANVLTF | TGTGCCAGCAGCTCCAATCGGGGCCAAACCTTCTCTGGGGCCAACGTCCTGACTTTC
TRBJ1-5 | TRBV27 | few | NA | CASSLRREGQPQHF | TGTGCCAGCAGTTTAAGGAGGGAGGGACAGCCCCAGCATTTT
TRBJ2-7 | TRBV6-1 | NA | TRBD1 | CASRLSGTATYEQYF | TGTGCCAGCCGCTTATCCGGGACAGCAACCTACGAGCAGTACTTC
TRBJ2-1 | TRBV29-1 | NA | NA | CSVVGSPHEQFF | TGCAGCGTTGTGGGTTCACCTCATGAGCAGTTCTTC
TRBJ2-7 | TRBV6-1 | NA | NA | CASSDFHNYEQYF | TGTGCCAGCAGTGATTTTCATAACTACGAGCAGTACTTC
TRBJ1-1 | TRBV7-9 | NA | NA | CASSLPGALGTEAFF | TGTGCCAGCAGCTTACCGGGGGCTCTGGGCACTGAAGCTTTCTTT
TRBJ2-1 | TRBV4-3 | NA | NA | CASSQDQGGNSYNEQFF | TGCGCCAGCAGCCAAGATCAGGGCGGGAACAGCTACAATGAGCAGTTCTTC
TRBJ1-3 | TRBV9 | NA | NA | CASSVVTGDTIYF | TGTGCCAGCAGCGTAGTTACCGGCGACACCATATATTTT
TRBJ2-1 | TRBV7-9 | NA | TRBD1 | CASSPVSLRGSGNEQFF | TGTGCCAGCAGCCCCGTTAGCCTCAGGGGGTCAGGGAATGAGCAGTTCTTC
TRBJ2-1 | TRBV19 | NA | TRBD1 | CASSIAPDRDEFF | TGTGCCAGTAGTATAGCCCCCGACAGGGATGAGTTCTTC
TRBJ2-1 | TRBV2 | NA | NA | CASSDKVAAIYNEQFF | TGTGCCAGCAGTGATAAGGTAGCGGCCATCTACAATGAGCAGTTCTTC
TRBJ2-1 | TRBV7-2 | NA | NA | CASSSPDSVGNEQFF | TGTGCCAGCAGCTCACCGGACTCGGTTGGGAATGAGCAGTTCTTC
TRBJ2-5 | TRBV28 | NA | TRBD1 | CASSSTGTETQYF | TGTGCCAGCAGTTCGACAGGGACAGAGACCCAGTACTTC
TRBJ2-4 | TRBV5-5 | NA | NA | CASDAGRGGLAKNIQYF | TGTGCCAGCGATGCCGGAAGAGGAGGCCTAGCCAAAAACATTCAGTACTTC
TRBJ2-1 | TRBV5-6 | NA | NA | CASSLVLSGYNEQFF | TGTGCCAGCAGCTTGGTGCTTTCCGGGTACAATGAGCAGTTCTTC
TRBJ2-7 | TRBV2 | NA | NA | CASTPLRDASYEQYF | TGTGCCAGCACTCCCCTCCGGGACGCCAGCTACGAGCAGTACTTC
TRBJ2-1 | TRBV2 | NA | NA | CASSVLAGVDYNEQFF | TGTGCCAGCAGTGTGCTTGCGGGCGTAGATTACAATGAGCAGTTCTTC
TRBJ1-1 | TRBV10-2 | NA | NA | CASSESLSYHEAFF | TGCGCCAGCAGTGAGTCTTTAAGTTATCATGAAGCTTTCTTT
TRBJ1-1 | TRBV7-3 | once | NA | CASSLSPGANTEAFF | TGTGCCAGCAGCTTATCTCCGGGAGCCAACACTGAAGCTTTCTTT
TRBJ2-1 | TRBV10-2 | NA | NA | CASSNYRSYNEQFF | TGCGCCAGCAGTAATTACAGGTCCTACAATGAGCAGTTCTTC
TRBJ2-7 | TRBV10-1 | few | NA | CASSESWRGDSYEQYF | TGCGCCAGCAGTGAGTCCTGGAGGGGGGACTCCTACGAGCAGTACTTC
TRBJ2-3 | TRBV28 | NA | TRBD1 | CASRPFLQGVRTDTQYF | TGTGCCAGCAGGCCATTCCTACAGGGGGTCCGCACAGATACGCAGTATTTT
TRBJ2-7 | TRBV27 | NA | NA | CASTGPAYEQYF | TGTGCCAGCACGGGACCTGCTTACGAGCAGTACTTC
TRBJ1-4 | TRBV7-1 | NA | TRBD1 | CASSRRDRYATNEKLFF | TGTGCCAGCAGCCGCAGGGACAGATATGCAACTAATGAAAAACTGTTTTTT
TRBJ2-2 | TRBV9 | NA | NA | CASSVDAVRELFF | TGTGCCAGCAGCGTAGATGCGGTCCGGGAGCTGTTTTTT
TRBJ1-1 | TRBV10-1 | NA | NA | CASSEPGNTEAFF | TGCGCCAGCAGTGAGCCCGGGAACACTGAAGCTTTCTTT
TRBJ2-7 | TRBV5-6 | NA | TRBD1 | CASSFGTGGFEQYF | TGTGCCAGCAGCTTCGGGACAGGGGGTTTTGAGCAGTACTTC
TRBJ2-5 | TRBV11-2 | few | TRBD2 | CASSLQREDQETQYF | TGTGCCAGCAGCCTCCAGCGGGAGGACCAAGAGACCCAGTACTTC
TRBJ2-7 | TRBV28 | NA | TRBD2 | CASSLSGRAFYEQYF | TGTGCCAGCAGCCTTAGCGGGAGGGCCTTCTACGAGCAGTACTTC
TRBJ1-2 | TRBV7-8 | once | NA | CASSDTISLSNYGYTF | TGTGCCAGCAGCGACACCATTAGCCTCTCGAACTATGGCTACACCTTC
TRBJ2-7 | TRBV6-6 | NA | TRBD1 | CASSHTRDRDEQYF | TGTGCCAGCAGTCACACGCGGGACAGGGACGAGCAGTACTTC
TRBJ2-1 | TRBV19 | NA | TRBD2 | CARDGGSGSRFNEQFF | TGTGCCAGAGACGGGGGGAGCGGGAGTCGGTTCAATGAGCAGTTCTTC
TRBJ1-5 | TRBV5-5 | NA | NA | CASRPQWDSNQPQHF | TGTGCCAGCAGGCCCCAGTGGGATAGCAATCAGCCCCAGCATTTT
TRBJ2-6 | TRBV29-1 | NA | NA | CSVELPTSGSNVLTF | TGCAGCGTTGAGCTCCCCACCTCTGGGTCCAACGTCCTGACTTTC
TRBJ2-1 | TRBV9 | NA | NA | CASSVDRRNEQFF | TGTGCCAGCAGCGTAGACAGGCGGAATGAGCAGTTCTTC
TRBJ2-7 | TRBV29-1 | once | NA | CSVIGQGSYEQYF | TGCAGCGTTATAGGGCAGGGATCCTACGAGCAGTACTTC
TRBJ2-7 | TRBV27 | NA | NA | CASSLGSPGTGYEQYF | TGTGCCAGCAGTTTAGGGTCCCCCGGGACTGGCTACGAGCAGTACTTC
TRBJ2-7 | TRBV7-2 | NA | NA | CASSVLYEQYF | TGTGCCAGCAGCGTGTTATACGAGCAGTACTTC
TRBJ2-3 | TRBV27 | NA | NA | CASSLRWKGTDTQYF | TGTGCCAGCAGTTTGCGCTGGAAAGGAACAGATACGCAGTATTTT